Listed here are 18 T cell receptor beta chains from one sample, sequenced in a study of early T cells in non-severe SARS-CoV-2 infection. TCRdb fed the 5' RACE reads into MiXCR, producing one record per CDR3 protein. Among roughly 26,000 distinct CDR3 sequences, 4% to 4.5% were seen once, and the ten largest hold 5% to 8%. Material for sequencing was whole blood. The receptor source for this set is an adult who was a healthcare worker with PCR-confirmed SARS-CoV-2 infection or an uninfected control (not recorded which).

This clonotype was detected many times. This chain links TRBV5-1 with TRBJ2-7; D unresolved. Germline assignment: CDR1 SGHRS and CDR2 YFSETQ. V lost 2 bases, J lost 6 bases, and 9 bases lay in between. CDR3 length: 12 residues. This CDR3 reads CASSLSGFEQYF. CDR3 nucleotides: TGCGCCAGCAGCTTATCTGGGTTCGAGCAGTACTTC.

This clonotype has only a few counts. The rearrangement joins TRBV12-3 or TRBV12-4 to TRBJ2-1; TRBD2 matches 11 bases. The CDR3 runs 18 residues. J gave up 0 bases and V 3 bases, and 7 bases lay outside the gene matches. Here the CDR3 reads CASSFRASGRSSYNEQFF. The CDR3 DNA reads TGTGCCAGCAGTTTTCGGGCTAGCGGGAGGAGCTCCTACAATGAGCAGTTCTTC.

V usage is TRBV7-6 and J usage is TRBJ1-4; 11 bases fit TRBD1. The germline V gene has CDR1 SGHVS and CDR2 FNYEAQ. The J segment lost 8 bases and the V segment lost 5 bases, leaving 10 bases of the junction unmatched. The CDR3 runs 16 residues. CDR3 residues: CASSPVRGQGGEKLFF. The CDR3, as DNA: TGTGCCAGCAGCCCAGTGAGGGGACAGGGGGGAGAAAAACTGTTTTTT.

This clonotype was detected ten times or more. This sequence joins TRBV7-9 and TRBJ2-1; no firm D call. Germline V gives CDR1 SEHNR, CDR2 FQNEAQ (reference sequence). With 4 bases removed from V and 8 bases from J, the gap between germline ends came to 12 bases. The CDR3 extends over 13 amino acids. The CDR3 reads CASSSRLGHEQFF. The CDR3 DNA is TGTGCCAGCAGCTCCCGTCTTGGCCATGAGCAGTTCTTC.

By sample share, this clonotype is medium-sized (0.01 to 0.1%). The chain has TRBV20-1 and TRBJ1-6; 10 positions match TRBD1. Germline lookup yields CDR1 DFQATT and CDR2 SNEGSKA (reference sequence). Losses at the gene ends were 3 bases for V and 14 bases for J; bases not matched to a gene: 4. The CDR3 runs 12 residues. In nucleotides, the CDR3 is TGCAGTGCTAGCCCCGGACAGGGGGCCCTCCACTTT. The encoded protein is CSASPGQGALHF.

This clonotype is medium-sized. The V call is TRBV7-6, the J call TRBJ2-1; 8 bases match TRBD2. This CDR3 region has 15 residues. The trim removed 2 bases at V and 1 base at J, leaving 1 base unmatched. Germline loops: CDR1 SGHVS, CDR2 FNYEAQ. The CDR3 coding sequence is TGTGCCAGCAGCTTACGACTAGCGTCCTACAATGAGCAGTTCTTC. Amino acid sequence: CASSLRLASYNEQFF. The full variable domain, rest sourced from reference TRBV7-6 and TRBJ2-1, is GAGVSQSPRYKVTKRGQDVALRCDPISGHVSLYWYRQALGQGPEFLTYFNYEAQQDKSGLPNDRFSAERPEGSISTLTIQRTEQRDSAMYRCASSLRLASYNEQFFGPGTRLTVL.

V gene TRBV19 combines with J gene TRBJ2-3; D is unclear. Trimming took 8 bases from V and 11 from J, leaving 11 bases between them. Looked up from germline, CDR1 is LNHDA and CDR2 is SQIVND (reference sequence). The CDR3 extends over 10 amino acids. The DNA for the CDR3 is TGTGCCAGTGGCTCCGTTGGGCAGTATTTT. Protein product: CASGSVGQYF. Together with reference TRBV19 and TRBJ2-3, the CDR3 gives the full variable domain: DGGITQSPKYLFRKEGQNVTLSCEQNLNHDAMYWYRQDPGQGLRLIYYSQIVNDFQKGDIAEGYSVSREKKESFPLTVTSAQKNPTAFYLCASGSVGQYFGPGTRLTVL.

The gene calls are TRBV6-6 and TRBJ1-6; no definite D call. The CDR3 runs 14 residues. Germline V CDR1 and CDR2: MNHNY, SVGAGI (reference sequence). The V and J ends lost 5 bases and 7 bases respectively, with 12 bases between them. The CDR3, as DNA: TGTGCCAGCAGTCCGACATCCCAAAATTCACCCCTCCACTTT. Its translation: CASSPTSQNSPLHF.

This clonotype was seen many times. This chain connects TRBV12-3 or TRBV12-4 to TRBJ1-5; TRBD1 matches at 8 bases. The CDR3 consists of 15 residues. V lost 6 bases and J lost 7; bases outside the gene matches: 11. The chain's CDR3 is CASSKLQGARQPQHF. The DNA of the CDR3 is TGTGCCAGCAGCAAACTTCAGGGGGCGCGGCAGCCCCAGCATTTT.

This clonotype occurred many times. The chain couples TRBV3-1 to TRBJ2-2; 11 nucleotides agree with TRBD2. V dropped 1 base and J dropped 4; count of bases not matched to a gene: 11. Germline CDR1 LGHDT, CDR2 YNNKEL (reference sequence). The CDR3 is 19 amino acids. The DNA for the CDR3 is TGTGCCAGCAGCCAAGGCGCCTCTAGCGGGAGGTACGGCACCGGGGAGCTGTTTTTT. Amino acids: CASSQGASSGRYGTGELFF.

The sample holds many counts of this clonotype. V is TRBV30 and J is TRBJ2-4, with 16 bases lining up with TRBD2. Per the germline V gene, CDR1 is GTSNPN and CDR2 is SVGIG (reference sequence). The CDR3 is made up of 16 amino acids. Losses at the gene ends were 2 bases for V and 8 bases for J; bases not matched to a gene: 6. The CDR3 reads CAWSPGTSGRADIQYF. CDR3 DNA sequence: TGTGCCTGGAGTCCCGGGACTAGCGGGAGGGCGGACATTCAGTACTTC.

This clonotype was seen a handful of times. The chain uses TRBV6-2 or TRBV6-3 and TRBJ2-7; D remains ambiguous. CDR1 MNHEY and CDR2 SVGEGT come from the germline V gene. The V gene lost 4 bases and the J gene lost 6 bases, with 7 bases spanning the gap. The CDR3 has 11 amino acids. CDR3 DNA sequence: TGTGCCAGCAGTTTCTCAGCCGAGCAGTACTTC. This sequence encodes CASSFSAEQYF.

By sample share, this clonotype is medium-sized. The chain employs TRBV6-2 or TRBV6-3 and TRBJ2-3, with 10 bases matching TRBD2. There are 17 residues in the CDR3. The trim removed 2 bases at V and 5 bases at J, leaving 10 bases unmatched. Germline V gives CDR1 MNHEY, CDR2 SVGEGT. For the CDR3, the DNA is TGTGCCAGCAGTTACCGTCCTAGCGGGAGCTTGGGAGATACGCAGTATTTT. Translated, it gives CASSYRPSGSLGDTQYF.

The gene calls are TRBV6-2 or TRBV6-3 and TRBJ1-5; TRBD1 is a possible D gene (5 bases). V was clipped by 2 bases and J by 7 bases, with 12 bases between them. Germline V CDR1 and CDR2: MNHEY, SVGEGT. This CDR3 comprises 14 residues. This CDR3 reads CASSYGADRQPQHF. The CDR3 DNA reads as TGTGCCAGCAGTTACGGGGCCGACCGCCAGCCCCAGCATTTT.

At least ten counts were recorded for this clonotype. V gene TRBV27 combines with J gene TRBJ2-7; TRBD1 matches 9 bases. CDR3 length equals 14 residues. J was trimmed by 2 bases and V by 6 bases; bases with no gene match: 5. From germline, CDR1 is MNHEY and CDR2 SMNVEV (reference sequence). The CDR3 coding sequence is TGTGCCAGCAGCGAGGACAGGGGTCCCTACGAGCAGTACTTC. Amino acid sequence: CASSEDRGPYEQYF.

This clonotype appeared many times. The J gene is TRBJ2-7, the V gene TRBV3-1; no clear D. The CDR3 runs 13 residues. The ends were cut back, 1 base at V and 3 bases at J, with 7 bases in the middle. Germline lookup yields CDR1 LGHDT and CDR2 YNNKEL (reference sequence). CDR3 in DNA: TGTGCCAGCAGCCAAGTGGACGGCTACGAGCAGTACTTC. This translates into CASSQVDGYEQYF.

This clonotype was counted many times. The rearrangement joins TRBV5-6 to TRBJ2-5, with a possible D match to TRBD2 (6 bases). Germline V lookup: CDR1 SGHDT, CDR2 YYEEEE. The V end lost 2 bases, the J end lost 5 bases, and 10 bases lay between the germline ends. The CDR3 contains 13 residues. CDR3 in amino acids: CASSFGSRETQYF. The CDR3 DNA follows: TGTGCCAGCAGCTTCGGGAGCCGGGAGACCCAGTACTTC.

A single count supports this clonotype. This chain joins TRBV27 and TRBJ2-1; TRBD2 matches 9 bases. CDR3 length equals 18 residues. The V gene's germline CDR1 is MNHEY and CDR2 SMNVEV (reference sequence). The V segment lost 6 bases and the J segment 8 bases; nucleotides outside the gene matches: 20. CDR3 bases: TGTGCCAGCAGGGTAACGGGTCCCGCGGGAGGGCCCTCGCATGAGCAGTTCTTC. Translation: CASRVTGPAGGPSHEQFF.